This TCR beta chain was sequenced in a study of cytomegalovirus exposure and HLA in healthy donors. Overall study context: Of 350 to 400 genotyped donors, more than 65% grouped in the Caucasian-associated ancestry cluster. The study's findings and limits: Some public TCRs appeared in many individuals, while most sequences were rare. Among TCR beta chains of equal frequency, HLA-associated ones were more clonally expanded in a later analysis.

The PCR contained 60 Vbeta and 13 Jbeta primers. The table came from immunoSEQ multiplex PCR; TCRdb's copy has only in-frame clones and leaves some out. The sample contains some 45,000 clones, around 50% of which appear only once. The sample holds a few counts of this clone. Its antigen is not known. Each donor was nominally healthy when sampled (though unrecorded immune exposures were likely). The sequenced sample consisted of PBMCs. The origin of this receptor is a human donor in good health.

The DNA of the CDR3 is TGTGCCAGCGGAGAAGGAGTGGGGACAGGGCCCGAAAAACTGTTTTTT. This gives the protein CASGEGVGTGPEKLFF. This chain joins TRBV5-5 and TRBJ1-4, with 9 bases lining up with TRBD1. CDR1 is SGHKS, CDR2 YYEKEE, per germline (reference sequence). CDR3 length equals 16 residues. V shed 7 bases, J shed 8 bases, and the junction held 15 bases outside the gene matches.